These T cell receptor beta chains were read from a single sample in a study of T cell responses to AZD1222 COVID-19 vaccine. Some clones are missing from TCRdb's copy, which holds only in-frame ones; the method was immunoSEQ multiplex PCR. The data contain some 150,000 clones, about 87% of them singletons. The sample consisted of peripheral blood, taken 28 days after the second AZD1222 dose. The source is an adult who received the AZD1222 COVID-19 vaccine. The CDR3 runs from the conserved cysteine through the conserved F or W. The D gene is left open where the match is weak. Clone size appears in some rows only: once, few, many, or a class for an expanded clone.

D gene,clone size,J gene,V gene,CDR3 DNA,CDR3 protein
TRBD1,once,TRBJ1-2,TRBV14,TGTGCCAGCAGCCGTCTACAGGGGGGTAATGGCTACACCTTC,CASSRLQGGNGYTF
TRBD2,-,TRBJ2-5,TRBV6-1,TGTGCCAGCAGTGAAAATTGGGTGGGAGGGGTAGAGACCCAGTACTTC,CASSENWVGGVETQYF
TRBD2,-,TRBJ2-5,TRBV7-9,TGTGCCAGCACCCAAGCCAGCGGGGGCCAAGAGACCCAGTACTTC,CASTQASGGQETQYF
TRBD1,once,TRBJ2-7,TRBV11-2,TGTGCCAGCAGCTTGACAGGGGTCGGGGACGAGCAGTACTTC,CASSLTGVGDEQYF
TRBD2,-,TRBJ2-1,TRBV6-1,TGTGCCAGCAGTGAGCGACTAGCAGGTTCGGGTGAGCAGTTCTTC,CASSERLAGSGEQFF
TRBD2,-,TRBJ2-3,TRBV28,TGTGCCAGCACCTTGGGTGGGGAACTAGCGGGAGTTGAGGATACGCAGTATTTT,CASTLGGELAGVEDTQYF
-,-,TRBJ1-5,TRBV7-8,TGTGCCAGCAGCTTAGACGGGGTAAATAGCAATCAGCCCCAGCATTTT,CASSLDGVNSNQPQHF
-,once,TRBJ2-1,TRBV28,TGTGCCAGCACCCCCCCGAAGGTCAATGAGCAGTTCTTC,CASTPPKVNEQFF
TRBD2,-,TRBJ2-7,TRBV19,TGTGCCAGTAGTCTACTAGCGGGAGGCACTTACGAGCAGTACTTC,CASSLLAGGTYEQYF
-,-,TRBJ1-1,TRBV2,TGTGCCAGCAGTAGGGTCGTCGAAGCTTTCTTT,CASSRVVEAFF
-,once,TRBJ2-7,TRBV2,TGTGCCAGCAACAAGTCCTCAAGGGAGCAGTACTTC,CASNKSSREQYF
TRBD2,-,TRBJ2-7,TRBV7-2,TGTGCCAGCAGCTTAAGGGGGACTAGCGGCAATTACGAGCAGTACTTC,CASSLRGTSGNYEQYF
-,-,TRBJ1-5,TRBV29-1,TGCAGCGTTGGGACAGCAAATCAGCCCCAGCATTTT,CSVGTANQPQHF
TRBD1,-,TRBJ2-7,TRBV5-1,TGCGCCAGCAGCCGGCCCGCCGGGACAGGGAACCACGAGCAGTACTTC,CASSRPAGTGNHEQYF
TRBD1,-,TRBJ1-1,TRBV28,TGTGCCAGCAGTTCGTCGACAGGGGGGACTGAAGCTTTCTTT,CASSSSTGGTEAFF
-,-,TRBJ2-3,TRBV10-3,TGTGCCATCAGTGTCGGGGATACGCAGTATTTT,CAISVGDTQYF
-,-,TRBJ2-3,TRBV20-1,TGCAGTGCTACATTAACCGATACGCAGTATTTT,CSATLTDTQYF
-,few,TRBJ1-5,TRBV5-1,TGCGCCAGCAGCCCCCGGGGGGGGTTACAGCCCCAGCATTTT,CASSPRGGLQPQHF
-,many,TRBJ2-7,TRBV4-1,TGCGCCAGCAGCCAAATAGTAGCGGAAGACTACGAGCAGTACTTC,CASSQIVAEDYEQYF
-,-,TRBJ1-2,TRBV27,TGTGCCAGCAGCACCGGGACAAGCGGTGGCCACACCTTC,CASSTGTSGGHTF
TRBD1,-,TRBJ2-5,TRBV24-1,TGTGCCACCAGTGACCTACAGGGGGATCGGGAGACCCAGTACTTC,CATSDLQGDRETQYF
TRBD2,-,TRBJ2-7,TRBV7-3,TGTGCCAGCAGCCCACTAGCGGGAGGGTACGAGCAGTACTTC,CASSPLAGGYEQYF
-,-,TRBJ2-5,TRBV15,TGTGCCACCAGCAGAGGCGGGACTCAAAAAGAGACCCAGTACTTC,CATSRGGTQKETQYF
-,-,TRBJ1-5,TRBV25-1,TGTGCCAGCAGTGAATTGGCAGATAGCAATCAGCCCCAGCATTTT,CASSELADSNQPQHF
-,-,TRBJ2-1,TRBV15,TGTGCCACCCTCGGGACGGGCCTTAGCTCCTACAATGAGCAGTTCTTC,CATLGTGLSSYNEQFF
TRBD2,-,TRBJ2-1,TRBV7-8,TGTGCCAGCAGTCCGCCAGCGGGATTGGCGGAGCAGTTCTTC,CASSPPAGLAEQFF
TRBD1,-,TRBJ1-1,TRBV28,TGTGCCAGCTGTCCGGGACAGGGTACTCTCGAAGCTTTCTTT,CASCPGQGTLEAFF
-,-,TRBJ1-1,TRBV30,TGTGCCTGGAGGGCAGGGTTGTACACTGAAGCTTTCTTT,CAWRAGLYTEAFF
TRBD1,once,TRBJ2-7,TRBV29-1,TGCAGCGCGTGGACAGGGGTCTCCGAGCAGTACTTC,CSAWTGVSEQYF
TRBD2,-,TRBJ2-7,TRBV7-8,TGTGCCAGCGGCCTCGAAAACAGGGAGAAGGGGCGAACTAGCGGAGGGAAGACTTACGAGCAGTACTTC,CASGLENREKGRTSGGKTYEQYF
-,-,TRBJ1-1,TRBV9,TGTGCCAGCAGCGTAGGCGCAGGGGCGGTGTCTGAAGCTTTCTTT,CASSVGAGAVSEAFF
-,-,TRBJ2-7,TRBV18,TGTGCCAGCTCACCTCGAGAAAGGGAGTTCTACGAGCAGTACTTC,CASSPREREFYEQYF
-,-,TRBJ1-1,TRBV6-1,TGTGCCAGCAGTAGACAGATGAACACTGAAGCTTTCTTT,CASSRQMNTEAFF
TRBD1,-,TRBJ2-2,TRBV18,TGTGCCAGCTCACCATTTGTCCGGGACAGGGACGGGGAGCTGTTTTTT,CASSPFVRDRDGELFF
-,-,TRBJ2-6,TRBV27,TGTGCCAGCAGTATACGGGTTTCGGGTGGGGCCAACGTCCTGACTTTC,CASSIRVSGGANVLTF
-,-,TRBJ2-2,TRBV18,TGTGCCAGCTCACCACCTGACGGGATGGCCGGGGAGCTGTTTTTT,CASSPPDGMAGELFF
-,-,TRBJ2-2,TRBV28,TGTGCCAGCAGTTCCCTGTACACCGGGGAGCTGTTTTTT,CASSSLYTGELFF
TRBD2,-,TRBJ2-1,TRBV28,TGTGCCAGCAGTCCCCGAGGTAGCGGGAGGTTCAATGAGCAGTTCTTC,CASSPRGSGRFNEQFF
TRBD2,-,TRBJ2-3,TRBV28,TGTGCCAGCAATCCCGGGACTAGCATACCTAGCACAGATACGCAGTATTTT,CASNPGTSIPSTDTQYF
TRBD2,-,TRBJ2-7,TRBV11-2,TGTGCCAGCAGCTTAGGGACTAGCCATTCCTACGAGCAGTACTTC,CASSLGTSHSYEQYF
TRBD2,-,TRBJ2-1,TRBV3-1/TRBV3-2,TGTGCCAGCAGCCAAACCGGGACTAGCTACAATGAGCAGTTCTTC,CASSQTGTSYNEQFF